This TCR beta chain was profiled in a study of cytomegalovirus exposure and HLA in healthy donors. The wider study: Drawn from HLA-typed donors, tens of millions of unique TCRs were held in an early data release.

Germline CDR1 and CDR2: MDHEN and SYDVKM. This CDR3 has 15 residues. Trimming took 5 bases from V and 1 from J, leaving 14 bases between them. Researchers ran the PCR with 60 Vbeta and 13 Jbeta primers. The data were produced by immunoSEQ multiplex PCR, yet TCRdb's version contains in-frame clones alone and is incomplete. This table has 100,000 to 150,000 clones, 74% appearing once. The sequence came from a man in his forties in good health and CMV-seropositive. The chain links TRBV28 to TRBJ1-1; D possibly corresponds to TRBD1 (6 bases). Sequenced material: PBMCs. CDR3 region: CASSPTTGWNTEAFF. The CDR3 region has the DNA TGTGCCAGCAGTCCTACAACAGGGTGGAACACTGAAGCTTTCTTT. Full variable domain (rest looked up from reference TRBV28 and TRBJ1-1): DVKVTQSSRYLVKRTGEKVFLECVQDMDHENMFWYRQDPGLGLRLIYFSYDVKMKEKGDIPEGYSVSREKKERFSLILESASTNQTSMYLCASSPTTGWNTEAFFGQGTRLTVV.